This TCR beta chain appears in the sequencing data of a study of blood T cell repertoires in COVID-19. Authors' processing steps: Using reference gene primer amplification, nucleated cell counts were estimated. TCRdb keeps only in-frame clones here, not all; method: immunoSEQ multiplex PCR. V and J calls and clone size come straight from that table; D and trimming were deduced from the DNA. The table has 450,000 to 500,000 clones, approximately 85% seen once. J was trimmed by 5 bases and V by 1 base; bases with no gene match: 6. Germline V CDR1 and CDR2: SGDLS, YYNGEE. The CDR3 runs to 15 residues. This receptor was identified in a human donor in a cohort sampled during active COVID-19. Material for sequencing was peripheral blood. The V and J genes are TRBV9 and TRBJ2-1, with TRBD2 matching 7 bases. This chain's CDR3 is CASSVTGTTDNEQFF. The CDR3 DNA is TGTGCCAGCAGCGTAACCGGGACTACTGACAATGAGCAGTTCTTC.